The clone carrying this T cell receptor beta chain showed up just once. What it recognizes is unknown. The data stem from a study of T cell responses to AZD1222 COVID-19 vaccine. Study-level results: Donors, mostly white British, included more females; clonal diversity was possibly underestimated. Spike-specific TCR breadth and depth both grew after two AZD1222 doses.

Sequencing used immunoSEQ multiplex PCR; TCRdb keeps in-frame clones, though not all of them. The repertoire consists of roughly 100,000 clones, with roughly 88% occurring once and the leading ten covering 13%. CDR1 and CDR2 from the germline V gene are SGHRS and YFSETQ. V was pared by 4 bases and J by 4 bases, with 14 bases of the junction left unmatched. CDR3 size: 17 residues. The sequenced sample was peripheral blood, obtained on day 0 of AZD1222 vaccination. The source is an adult in good health. V is TRBV5-1 and J is TRBJ2-7; 10 bases map to TRBD1. This CDR3 reads CASSETGTGVFRYEQYF. The CDR3 coding sequence is TGCGCCAGCAGCGAGACCGGGACAGGGGTATTTCGGTACGAGCAGTACTTC.